This T cell receptor (beta chain) was documented in a study of response to subunit inactivated influenza vaccine. V lost 6 bases and J lost 1, with 16 bases in between. The CDR3 length is 16 residues. The germline V gene has CDR1 SEHNR and CDR2 FQNEAQ (reference sequence). This clonotype appeared many times. TCRdb used MiXCR to reprocess the RT-PCR reads, holding one entry per CDR3 protein. The sample holds 800,000 to 1,000,000 distinct CDR3 sequences; about 20% are singletons and the top ten take about a tenth. Sequenced material: PBMCs from blood, taken roughly 5 days after vaccination. This TCR came from a man aged 45-60 years who received an inactivated influenza vaccine. J is TRBJ2-1 and V is TRBV7-9; D may be TRBD1 or TRBD2 (5 bases each). CDR3 in amino acids: CASRPGTALSYNEQFF. The CDR3 bases are TGTGCCAGCAGACCAGGGACCGCGCTATCCTACAATGAGCAGTTCTTC.